This is a list of T cell receptor beta chains from one sample in a study of T-cell memory formation after mild COVID-19. TCRdb re-analysed the 5' RACE reads in MiXCR, keeping a single row per CDR3 protein. The table lists more than 250,000 distinct CDR3 sequences, roughly 17% of them singletons, with more than 20% in the top ten. Sequenced input: PBMCs or a T cell subset sorted from them (not recorded which). These receptors were collected from a man aged 18 to 35 who had mild COVID-19 (a few samples of this study predate the infection). Cell type and time point are not known. Each CDR3 is given with its conserved first and last residue. D genes are given only for firm matches. The size entry is marked missing in some rows and otherwise reads once, few, many or a size class.

TRBJ2-1 few TRBV12-3/TRBV12-4 12 . CASSSAYNEQFF TGTGCCAGCAGTTCAGCCTACAATGAGCAGTTCTTC
TRBJ1-2 . TRBV3-1 13 TRBD1 CASSLDRGAGYTF TGTGCCAGCAGTCTGGACAGGGGAGCTGGCTACACCTTC
TRBJ2-3 . TRBV4-1 13 . CASSPDNTDTQYF TGCGCCAGCAGCCCAGACAACACAGATACGCAGTATTTT
TRBJ1-1 few TRBV6-5 14 . CASSRGGTNTEAFF TGTGCCAGCAGCCGGGGCGGCACGAACACTGAAGCTTTCTTT
TRBJ2-5 few TRBV3-1 12 . CASTQSFGAQYF TGTGCCAGCACTCAAAGTTTCGGGGCCCAGTACTTC
TRBJ1-1 . TRBV20-1 14 . CSARVARGNTEAFF TGCAGTGCTAGAGTGGCCAGGGGTAACACTGAAGCTTTCTTT
TRBJ2-1 . TRBV7-3 16 . CASSLGAGGLYNEQFF TGTGCCAGCAGCTTAGGGGCCGGGGGTTTGTACAATGAGCAGTTCTTC
TRBJ1-4 . TRBV7-2 14 . CASSLARDGEKLFF TGTGCCAGCAGCTTAGCCAGGGACGGTGAAAAACTGTTTTTT
TRBJ1-6 . TRBV6-5 14 . CASSYRGDYSPLHF TGTGCCAGCAGTTATCGCGGGGACTATTCACCCCTCCACTTT
TRBJ1-6 few TRBV6-5 13 . CASRTDYNSPLHF TGTGCCAGCAGGACAGACTATAATTCACCCCTCCACTTT
TRBJ2-4 . TRBV5-5 14 . CASSLAGEGFPFFF TGTGCCAGCAGCTTGGCCGGCGAAGGATTTCCGTTCTTCTTC
TRBJ1-6 . TRBV5-1 14 . CASSPDDSNSPLHF TGCGCCAGCAGCCCGGACGACTCTAATTCACCCCTCCACTTT
TRBJ2-7 few TRBV7-2 15 . CASSLVQQLSYEQYF TGTGCCAGCAGCTTAGTACAGCAACTGTCCTACGAGCAGTACTTC
TRBJ1-2 few TRBV6-6 12 TRBD1 CASRQGDYGYTF TGTGCCAGCAGACAGGGGGACTATGGCTACACCTTC
TRBJ2-2 . TRBV7-8 15 . CASSLARRGTGELFF TGTGCCAGCAGCTTAGCGAGGAGGGGGACCGGGGAGCTGTTTTTT
TRBJ1-2 . TRBV20-1 13 . CSAPRAGSYGYTF TGCAGTGCTCCCCGGGCAGGCTCCTATGGCTACACCTTC
TRBJ2-1 . TRBV7-9 13 . CASSYRQYNEQFF TGTGCCAGCAGCTATAGACAGTACAATGAGCAGTTCTTC
TRBJ2-3 few TRBV20-1 13 TRBD2 CSAPSGGADTQYF TGCAGTGCCCCTAGCGGGGGGGCAGATACGCAGTATTTT
TRBJ1-6 . TRBV20-1 13 . CSASRQVNSPLHF TGCAGTGCTAGCAGACAGGTTAATTCACCCCTCCACTTT
TRBJ1-2 few TRBV4-2 16 . CASSQGRGTANYGYTF TGTGCCAGCAGCCAAGGTAGGGGGACCGCTAACTATGGCTACACCTTC
TRBJ2-1 . TRBV9 16 TRBD2 CASSGLAGGRYNEQFF TGTGCCAGCAGCGGTCTAGCGGGGGGAAGGTACAATGAGCAGTTCTTC
TRBJ2-2 . TRBV9 13 . CASSGRYTGELFF TGTGCCAGCAGCGGACGATACACCGGGGAGCTGTTTTTT